Here is one T cell receptor (beta chain) with its context. Lung cancer patients with chemo-refractory metastatic non-small-cell disease were given focal radiation plus CTLA-4 blockade with ipilimumab. The data were obtained in a study of radiotherapy plus CTLA-4 blockade in lung cancer. Measured with immunoSEQ multiplex PCR; TCRdb has only the in-frame clones, and not every one. The repertoire holds about 50,000 clones, with 70% to 90% as singletons. Trimming took off 2 bases at V and 6 bases at J, with 16 bases between the two ends. The CDR3 sequence is 15 residues long. Germline CDR1 and CDR2: MNHEY and SMNVEV (reference sequence).

The gene calls are TRBV27 and TRBJ1-2; D is perhaps TRBD1 (5 bases). Source: peripheral blood, taken from a patient treated with radiotherapy plus ipilimumab. This sequence was found in a human donor with non-small cell lung cancer whose response to radiotherapy plus ipilimumab could not be evaluated. The CDR3 here is CASSLTLPREHGYTF. The CDR3 DNA sequence: TGTGCCAGCAGTTTAACCCTTCCCAGGGAACATGGCTACACCTTC.